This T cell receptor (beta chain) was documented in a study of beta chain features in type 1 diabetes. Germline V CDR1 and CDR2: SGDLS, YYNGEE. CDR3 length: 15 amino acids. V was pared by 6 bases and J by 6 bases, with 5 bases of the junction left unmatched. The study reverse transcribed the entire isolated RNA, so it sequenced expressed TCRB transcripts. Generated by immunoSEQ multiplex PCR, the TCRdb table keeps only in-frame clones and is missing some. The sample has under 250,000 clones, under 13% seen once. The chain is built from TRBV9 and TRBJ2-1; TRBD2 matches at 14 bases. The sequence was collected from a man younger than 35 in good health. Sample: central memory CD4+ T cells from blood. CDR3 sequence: CASTLGLAGGNEQFF. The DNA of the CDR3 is TGTGCCAGCACCCTCGGACTAGCGGGAGGCAATGAGCAGTTCTTC. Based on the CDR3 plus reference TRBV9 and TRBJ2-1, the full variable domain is DSGVTQTPKHLITATGQRVTLRCSPRSGDLSVYWYQQSLDQGLQFLIQYYNGEERAKGNILERFSAQQFPDLHSELNLSSLELGDSALYFCASTLGLAGGNEQFFGPGTRLTVL.